Below are 30 T cell receptor beta chains sequenced from a single sample in a study of blood T cell repertoires in COVID-19. The assay was immunoSEQ multiplex PCR, and TCRdb's table has in-frame clones only and misses some. The sample has approximately 120,000 clones, about 93% seen once. Sequencing was carried out using peripheral blood. All receptors come from a man between 50 and 59 years old with COVID-19, enrolled during active disease.

This sequence joins TRBV14 and TRBJ2-7; D perhaps matches TRBD2 (6 bases). Trimming took 2 bases from V and 6 from J, leaving 14 bases between them. Germline V lookup: CDR1 SGHDN, CDR2 FVKESK. The CDR3 covers 14 residues. The CDR3 loop is CASSQQITGVEQYF. CDR3 nucleotide sequence: TGTGCCAGCAGCCAACAAATAACGGGAGTCGAGCAGTACTTC.

The V call is TRBV14, the J call TRBJ2-1, with unresolved D. V was shortened by 4 bases and J by 0 bases, with 10 bases between the two germline ends. The CDR3 has 15 residues. CDR1 SGHDN and CDR2 FVKESK come from the germline V gene. The CDR3 here is CASSLGPSSYNEQFF. As DNA, the CDR3 is TGTGCCAGCAGCCTCGGTCCGAGCTCCTACAATGAGCAGTTCTTC.

This chain connects TRBV28 to TRBJ1-2, with D possibly matching TRBD1 (5 bases). V dropped 6 bases and J dropped 5 bases, with 16 bases sitting between them. This CDR3 has 14 residues. The germline V gene has CDR1 MDHEN and CDR2 SYDVKM. CDR3 sequence (DNA): TGTGCCAGCAGCGTCGGGTTGCGGGGGTATGGCTACACCTTC. Encoded protein: CASSVGLRGYGYTF.

The chain joins TRBV4-2 to TRBJ1-1; no clear D gene. Trimming removed 0 bases from V and 2 bases from J, with 7 bases in between. Germline values: CDR1 LGHNA, CDR2 YNFKEQ. The CDR3 totals 14 residues. The CDR3 here is CASSQDVLNTEAFF. Here the CDR3 DNA reads TGTGCCAGCAGCCAAGATGTCCTAAACACTGAAGCTTTCTTT.

The genes are TRBV18 and TRBJ2-2, with a tentative D call TRBD1 (6 bases). This CDR3 spans 13 amino acids. Trimming cost V 10 bases and J 3 bases, with 12 bases left between them. The germline V gene encodes CDR1 KGHSH and CDR2 LQKENI. The CDR3 DNA sequence: TGTGCCACTAGAGGGGGTGACACCGGGGAGCTGTTTTTT. The encoded protein is CATRGGDTGELFF.

The chain recombines TRBV6-5 with TRBJ2-1; 10 nucleotides agree with TRBD2. V dropped 4 bases and J dropped 10; count of bases not matched to a gene: 10. Per germline, CDR1 MNHEY and CDR2 SVGAGI. The CDR3 is 15 amino acids. Here the CDR3 DNA reads TGTGCCAGCAGTTTGTCAGCGGGAGGGGGGCGCGAGCAGTTCTTC. Its translation is CASSLSAGGGREQFF.

This chain links TRBV29-1 with TRBJ2-3; 9 bases are a match to TRBD2. Per germline, CDR1 SQVTM and CDR2 ANQGSEA. CDR3 length equals 14 residues. J was trimmed by 5 bases and V by 4 bases; bases with no gene match: 7. The CDR3 reads CSVVIAGVVDTQYF. As DNA, the CDR3 is TGCAGCGTTGTGATAGCGGGAGTTGTAGATACGCAGTATTTT.

V usage is TRBV19 and J usage is TRBJ2-7; possibly TRBD2 for D (6 bases). The length of the CDR3 is 13 residues. V lost 4 bases and J lost 6, with 13 bases in between. The germline V gene has CDR1 LNHDA and CDR2 SQIVND (reference sequence). The CDR3 sequence is CASSSNGGGEQYF. CDR3 in DNA: TGTGCCAGTAGTAGTAATGGGGGAGGCGAGCAGTACTTC.

This chain links TRBV27 with TRBJ1-5; TRBD1 aligns across 7 bases. The CDR3 is 15 amino acids. The germline V gene encodes CDR1 MNHEY and CDR2 SMNVEV (reference sequence). The V and J ends lost 8 bases and 2 bases, in that order; junction bases with no gene match: 9. CDR3 loop: CASSKGGAGNQPQHF. The CDR3 coding sequence is TGTGCCAGCTCGAAAGGGGGCGCAGGCAATCAGCCCCAGCATTTT.

This chain links TRBV19 with TRBJ2-1; the match to TRBD2 covers 11 bases. The CDR3 runs to 17 residues. The V gene end was trimmed by 8 bases and the J gene end by 5 bases; junction bases not matched to a gene: 14. The germline CDR1 and CDR2 sequences are LNHDA and SQIVND (reference sequence). CDR3 residues: CASSRLLGLAANNEQFF. In DNA, the CDR3 is TGTGCCAGTTCTCGACTACTGGGACTAGCGGCTAACAATGAGCAGTTCTTC.

The chain carries TRBV5-1 and TRBJ2-7; TRBD2 might be the D (5 bases). The CDR3 extends over 14 amino acids. Trimming shortened V by 4 bases and J by 0 bases, and 11 bases separated the two germline ends. Per germline, CDR1 SGHRS and CDR2 YFSETQ. In nucleotides, the CDR3 is TGCGCCAGCAGCCCTAGCCTGAGCTCCTACGAGCAGTACGTC. It codes for CASSPSLSSYEQYV.

This clone occurred a few times. V is TRBV5-1 and J is TRBJ2-7, with 7 nucleotides matching TRBD1. Losses at the gene ends were 7 bases for V and 2 bases for J; bases not matched to a gene: 6. The CDR3 has 13 residues. In germline, CDR1 is SGHRS, CDR2 YFSETQ. CDR3 nucleotide sequence: TGCGCCAGCGCGTCGGACAGGCCCTACGAGCAGTACTTC. It yields the protein CASASDRPYEQYF.

The chain uses TRBV6-5 and TRBJ1-2; maybe TRBD1 (5 bases). The V and J ends lost 7 bases and 8 bases respectively, with 17 bases between them. This CDR3 is 13 amino acids long. Per germline, CDR1 MNHEY and CDR2 SVGAGI. The CDR3, as DNA: TGTGCCAGCACCTCCGGGGGGGGTCACGGCTACACCTTC. Its protein product is CASTSGGGHGYTF.

The V gene is TRBV30, the J gene TRBJ1-5, with D unresolved. This CDR3 comprises 13 residues. CDR1 and CDR2 from the germline V gene are GTSNPN and SVGIG (reference sequence). Trimming took 2 bases from V and 7 from J, leaving 12 bases between them. The CDR3 loop is CAWSIEGMQPQHF. For the CDR3, the DNA is TGTGCCTGGAGTATCGAGGGTATGCAGCCCCAGCATTTT.

V is TRBV7-3 and J is TRBJ2-7, with D tentatively TRBD2 (5 bases). In germline, CDR1 is SGHTA, CDR2 FQGTGA. Trimming removed 2 bases at V and 8 bases at J, with 19 bases between. The CDR3 has 15 residues. CDR3 in amino acids: CASSLVNRRELKQYV. Written as DNA, the CDR3 is TGTGCCAGCAGCTTAGTTAACCGCCGGGAACTCAAGCAGTACGTC.

The rearrangement links TRBV27 to TRBJ1-2; D ambiguous. The V gene lost 6 bases and the J gene lost 2 bases, with 16 bases spanning the gap. This CDR3 has 15 residues. Germline CDR1 MNHEY, CDR2 SMNVEV (reference sequence). The CDR3 sequence: CASSLSEYSNYGYTF. The CDR3 bases are TGTGCCAGCAGCCTGTCCGAGTATTCCAACTATGGCTACACCTTC.

The chain employs TRBV30 and TRBJ1-5, with D possibly TRBD1 on 6 matching bases. The germline CDR1 and CDR2 sequences are GTSNPN and SVGIG (reference sequence). Trimming removed 3 bases from V and 5 bases from J, with 14 bases in between. The CDR3 is made up of 14 amino acids. The CDR3, as DNA: TGTGCCTGGAGCCAGACAGGTGGGGATCAGCCCCAGCATTTT. The encoded protein is CAWSQTGGDQPQHF.

The chain is built from TRBV28 and TRBJ1-2; D is perhaps TRBD1 (5 bases). Germline V gives CDR1 MDHEN, CDR2 SYDVKM. The CDR3 length is 15 residues. Between the trimmed V and J ends, which lost 8 bases and 6 bases, there was a span of 22 bases. This CDR3 is CASRPGGLPPDGYTF. The DNA for the CDR3 is TGTGCCAGCCGACCCGGGGGACTGCCTCCCGATGGCTACACCTTC.

The chain combines TRBV7-2 with TRBJ2-7; 7 bases map to TRBD2. Germline CDR1 reads SGHTA; CDR2 reads FQGNSA. The CDR3 has 14 residues. V lost 4 bases, J lost 4 bases, and 7 bases stayed unmatched. CDR3 residues: CASSSTGTTYEQYF. In nucleotides, the CDR3 is TGTGCCAGCAGCTCCACCGGGACTACTTACGAGCAGTACTTC.

This chain links TRBV9 with TRBJ2-2, with 11 bases aligning to TRBD1. The CDR3 consists of 17 residues. The germline gives CDR1 SGDLS, CDR2 YYNGEE. V lost 4 bases, J lost 5 bases, and 10 bases stayed unmatched. CDR3 sequence reads: CASSPVGGQGATGELFF. The CDR3 bases are TGTGCCAGCAGCCCTGTTGGAGGACAGGGGGCGACCGGGGAGCTGTTTTTT. Variable domain in full (rest from reference TRBV9 and TRBJ2-2): DSGVTQTPKHLITATGQRVTLRCSPRSGDLSVYWYQQSLDQGLQFLIQYYNGEERAKGNILERFSAQQFPDLHSELNLSSLELGDSALYFCASSPVGGQGATGELFFGEGSRLTVL.

This clone was detected only once. V usage is TRBV6-2 or TRBV6-3 and J usage is TRBJ2-7; D unclear. CDR3 length: 13 residues. Germline V gene lookup returns CDR1 MNHEY and CDR2 SVGEGT. V was cut by 6 bases and J by 4 bases, with 13 bases left in between. The CDR3 loop reads CASSGSDVYEQYF. Written as DNA, the CDR3 is TGTGCCAGCAGCGGCAGTGATGTTTACGAGCAGTACTTC.

This chain links TRBV7-8 with TRBJ1-2; no clear D gene. The CDR3 sequence is 11 residues long. The germline V gene encodes CDR1 SGHVS and CDR2 FQNEAQ. V lost 3 bases, J lost 6 bases, and 5 bases lay in between. The CDR3 sequence is CASSLGNGYTF. Written as DNA, the CDR3 is TGTGCCAGCAGCTTGGGCAATGGCTACACCTTC.

This clone appeared a single time. The chain joins TRBV3-1 (or the pseudogene TRBV3-2) to TRBJ2-1, with unresolved D. Germline V gives CDR1 LGHDT, CDR2 YNNKEL (reference sequence). V lost 0 bases, J lost 7 bases, and 13 bases lay in between. The CDR3 loop spans 15 amino acids. The CDR3 loop reads CASSQDVGSTNEQFF. CDR3 sequence (DNA): TGTGCCAGCAGCCAAGATGTGGGTAGCACGAATGAGCAGTTCTTC.

The rearrangement joins TRBV9 to TRBJ1-2, with 10 bases matching TRBD1. Trimming cost V 3 bases and J 8 bases; bases outside gene matches: 7. The CDR3 covers 14 residues. Per germline, CDR1 SGDLS and CDR2 YYNGEE. The CDR3 nucleotides are TGTGCCAGCAGCGCCTCCGGACAGGGGGAAGGCTACACCTTC. Protein sequence: CASSASGQGEGYTF.

The chain joins TRBV2 to TRBJ2-7; TRBD1 is a possible D gene (6 bases). CDR3 size: 14 residues. Per the germline V gene, CDR1 is SNHLY and CDR2 is FYNNEI. Trimming pared 10 bases from V and 1 base from J, leaving 17 bases between. CDR3 nucleotide sequence: TGTGCCACCACCCGGGACACCCAATCCTACGAGCAGTACTTC. Amino acids: CATTRDTQSYEQYF. The full variable domain, with the rest looked up from reference TRBV2 and TRBJ2-7, is EPEVTQTPSHQVTQMGQEVILRCVPISNHLYFYWYRQILGQKVEFLVSFYNNEISEKSEIFDDQFSVERPDGSNFTLKIRSTKLEDSAMYFCATTRDTQSYEQYFGPGTRLTVT.

The chain couples TRBV7-2 to TRBJ2-2; 8 bases are shared with TRBD2. The CDR3 runs to 16 residues. V was clipped by 0 bases and J by 6 bases; unmatched bases: 6. CDR1 and CDR2 from the germline V gene are SGHTA and FQGNSA. The CDR3 nucleotides are TGTGCCAGCAGCTTAGCCCCAGCGGGAGTCTCCGGGGAGCTGTTTTTT. It codes for CASSLAPAGVSGELFF.

V and J are TRBV7-8 and TRBJ1-3; D remains unclear. V lost 1 base and J 1 base, leaving 8 bases between the germline ends. This CDR3 is built from 15 residues. The V gene's germline CDR1 is SGHVS and CDR2 FQNEAQ. The CDR3 DNA reads TGTGCCAGCAGCTTAGGAGGGAGGTCTGGAAACACCATATATTTT. This codes for CASSLGGRSGNTIYF.

V and J are TRBV30 and TRBJ2-3; D not certain. The CDR3 spans 12 residues. Trimming removed 2 bases at V and 6 bases at J, with 9 bases between. Germline-derived CDR1 and CDR2 are GTSNPN and SVGIG (reference sequence). In DNA, the CDR3 is TGTGCCTGGAGTCCACCTAGGGATACGCAGTATTTT. It codes for CAWSPPRDTQYF.

The chain employs TRBV5-1 and TRBJ1-4; 9 bases are shared with TRBD1. CDR1 and CDR2 (germline): SGHRS, YFSETQ. The CDR3 length is 20 residues. V dropped 1 base and J dropped 0; count of bases not matched to a gene: 13. CDR3 bases: TGCGCCAGCAGCTTGACTCTCCCGGACAGGGGATTTGCAACTAATGAAAAACTGTTTTTT. This translates into CASSLTLPDRGFATNEKLFF.

This clone has more than one count but fewer than ten. The V call is TRBV29-1, the J call TRBJ1-1; D is unresolved. The CDR3 contains 14 residues. Trimming shortened V by 7 bases and J by 6 bases, and 21 bases separated the two germline ends. Germline V CDR1 and CDR2: SQVTM, ANQGSEA. CDR3 coding DNA: TGCAGCGCCAACCGAGGGAGACTTGAGGCTGAAGCTTTCTTT. Translated, it gives CSANRGRLEAEAFF.